Listed below are T cell receptor beta chains from one sample, sequenced in a study of cytomegalovirus exposure and HLA in healthy donors. The table came from immunoSEQ multiplex PCR; TCRdb's copy has only in-frame clones and leaves some out. The data show around 190,000 clones, about 79% seen once. Sample: PBMCs. The receptors were sampled from a girl aged 2 to 10 in good health and CMV-seropositive. CDR3s include the opening cysteine and the closing phenylalanine or tryptophan. A D gene is named only where the DNA matches it firmly. Only some rows state a clone size, as once, few, many or a class for expanded clones.

j_call clone_size d_call v_call cdr3_nt cdr3_aa
TRBJ1-5 - - TRBV19 TGTGCCAGTAGCCAGGACAGACTGAATCAGCCCCAGCATTTT CASSQDRLNQPQHF
TRBJ2-5 - TRBD2 TRBV9 TGTGCCAGCAGCCCCCTAGCGGCCCCCCAAGAGACCCAGTACTTC CASSPLAAPQETQYF
TRBJ1-4 - - TRBV6-1 TGTGCCAGCAACCTGGACAGCAATAATGAAAAACTGTTTTTT CASNLDSNNEKLFF
TRBJ1-1 few - TRBV4-2 TGTGCCAGCGGGCCCACGGGACTAGGAAACACTGAAGCTTTCTTT CASGPTGLGNTEAFF
TRBJ1-5 - - TRBV4-1 TGCGCCAGCAGCCCTACAGGGAATAGCAATCAGCCCCAGCATTTT CASSPTGNSNQPQHF
TRBJ2-1 - - TRBV9 TGTGCCAGCAGCGTAGACGCGTTCTCCTACAATGAGCAGTTCTTC CASSVDAFSYNEQFF
TRBJ1-3 - - TRBV2 TGTGCCAGCAGATTCGACAGGCCTTTCTCTGGAAACACCATATATTTT CASRFDRPFSGNTIYF
TRBJ1-2 - - TRBV30 TGTGCCTGGAGAATACAGGGTCGGTATGGCTACACCTTC CAWRIQGRYGYTF
TRBJ1-2 - - TRBV29-1 TGCAGCGTTGAGGTTGGGGCTGGAGGCTACACCTTC CSVEVGAGGYTF
TRBJ2-7 - TRBD2 TRBV10-2 TGCGCCAGCACCACTGGCGGCGGCCTGGCTTGGACTAGCGGGAGATACGAGCAGTACTTC CASTTGGGLAWTSGRYEQYF
TRBJ2-7 - - TRBV6-5 TGTGCCAGCAACTACGGGTTGGTCTTGTCAGATCCGTACTTC CASNYGLVLSDPYF
TRBJ2-1 - - TRBV5-1 TGCGCCAGCACCCCTCTGGACAGCCGTGCCTACGACAATGAGCAGTTCTTC CASTPLDSRAYDNEQFF
TRBJ1-1 - - TRBV6-5 TGTGCCAGTACAAGGGGATCGAGCACTGAAGCTTTCTTT CASTRGSSTEAFF
TRBJ1-6 - - TRBV23-1 TGCGCCAGCAGTCAACGGAATTCACCCCTCCACTTT CASSQRNSPLHF
TRBJ2-1 - TRBD2 TRBV11-2 TGTGCCAGCAGCTTAGATCGGGGACTAGCCAATGAGCAGTTCTTC CASSLDRGLANEQFF
TRBJ1-3 few - TRBV6-1 TGTGCCAGCACGGGAGACTCTGGAAACACCATATATTTT CASTGDSGNTIYF
TRBJ1-5 - - TRBV2 TGTGCCAGCAGCCCAGGGACAAGAAATCAGCCCCAGCATTTT CASSPGTRNQPQHF
TRBJ1-1 - - TRBV27 TGTGCCAGCAGTTTAACTCCACAGGTCAACACTGAAGCTTTCTTT CASSLTPQVNTEAFF